Listed below are T cell receptor beta chains from one sample, sequenced in a study of T-cell memory formation after mild COVID-19. One entry per CDR3 protein results from TCRdb running MiXCR on the 5' RACE reads. The data contain about 420,000 distinct CDR3 sequences, about 22% of them singletons. Material: PBMCs or a T cell subset sorted from them (not recorded which). Receptor source: an adult woman who had mild COVID-19 (a few samples of this study predate the infection). Cell type and time point are not known. CDR3s include the opening cysteine and the closing phenylalanine or tryptophan. The order of the fields is V gene, D gene, clone size, J gene, CDR3 DNA, CDR3 protein. D genes are given only for firm matches. Some rows mark clone size as missing; the rest say once, few, many or name a class of expanded clone.

TRBV12-3/TRBV12-4	-	few	TRBJ2-7	TGTGCCAGCACCATATCGACAGGGAGGGCGCGGGAGCAGTACTTC	CASTISTGRAREQYF
TRBV9	-	-	TRBJ1-1	TGTGCCAGCAGCGTAGCGCCCGTCTCTTCCCCCCAGGGTGAAGCTTTCTTT	CASSVAPVSSPQGEAFF
TRBV9	-	-	TRBJ2-5	TGTGCCAGCAGCTCCGCCAACGAGGAGGGAGAGACCCAGTACTTC	CASSSANEEGETQYF
TRBV15	-	few	TRBJ1-1	TGTGCCACCAGTCTAAACACTGAAGCTTTCTTT	CATSLNTEAFF
TRBV3-1	TRBD1	-	TRBJ2-4	TGTGCCAGCAGCCAAGCAGGACAGGGTTTGTACTTC	CASSQAGQGLYF
TRBV10-3	TRBD2	few	TRBJ2-3	TGTGCCATCAGGGAGAATAGCGGGAGCCGAAGAGGAGTCTTTACGCAGTATTTT	CAIRENSGSRRGVFTQYF
TRBV12-3/TRBV12-4	TRBD2	few	TRBJ2-3	TGTGCCAGCAGTCACCATCTGGGGGCTAGCGGGAGCACAGATACGCAGTATTTT	CASSHHLGASGSTDTQYF
TRBV7-9	-	-	TRBJ1-1	TGTGCCAGCAGCTTAGTGGGCAGGGCTGCGGACACTGAAGCTTTCTTT	CASSLVGRAADTEAFF
TRBV6-6	-	-	TRBJ1-5	TGTGCCAGCAGTTACGGAGCGGGCAGCAATCAGCCCCAGCATTTT	CASSYGAGSNQPQHF
TRBV12-3/TRBV12-4	-	-	TRBJ2-2	TGTGCCAGCAGCCTGAACCAGGGAAACGGGGAGCTGTTTTTT	CASSLNQGNGELFF
TRBV7-2	-	many	TRBJ2-3	TGTGCCAGCAGCCCGCAGGCCCGTAGCACAGATACGCAGTATTTT	CASSPQARSTDTQYF
TRBV6-5	TRBD1	few	TRBJ1-1	TGTGCCAGCAGTTTCAGGGGGGAAAGAACTGAAGCTTTCTTT	CASSFRGERTEAFF
TRBV10-3	TRBD2	-	TRBJ2-5	TGTGCCATCAGTGGGGAGGGCTGGGAAGAGACCCAGTACTTC	CAISGEGWEETQYF
TRBV5-6	-	few	TRBJ2-2	TGTGCCAGCAGCCCCGTCCCCGGACAAGCCGACACCGGGGAGCTGTTTTTT	CASSPVPGQADTGELFF
TRBV2	-	-	TRBJ1-1	TGTGCCAGCAGTGAAGTTCCGGGTGCGACTGAAGCTTTCTTT	CASSEVPGATEAFF
TRBV15	TRBD1	-	TRBJ1-2	TGTGCCACCAGCAGAACCGAATCCGGGACAGGGAACTATGGCTACACCTTC	CATSRTESGTGNYGYTF
TRBV9	-	few	TRBJ2-7	TGTGCCAGCAGCGTAGAATTGGGTATCTCCTACGAGCAGTACTTC	CASSVELGISYEQYF
TRBV6-6	-	few	TRBJ2-1	TGTGCCAGCACCGGACCCGCGGATGAGCAGTTCTTC	CASTGPADEQFF
TRBV7-3	TRBD1	-	TRBJ1-2	TGTGCCAGCAGGCCGAAGACAGGGGACGTCTATGGCTACACCTTC	CASRPKTGDVYGYTF
TRBV11-2	-	-	TRBJ2-1	TGTGCCAGCAGCGTAGATAGCCCAGGGTTTAACAATGAGCAGTTCTTC	CASSVDSPGFNNEQFF
TRBV7-9	TRBD1	few	TRBJ2-1	TGTGCCAGCAGCCCTGACAGGGGGCGTTACAATGAGCAGTTCTTC	CASSPDRGRYNEQFF
TRBV6-1	-	-	TRBJ2-7	TGTGCCAGCAGGGACCCCTTCCACGAGCAGTACTTC	CASRDPFHEQYF
TRBV27	-	few	TRBJ2-5	TGTGCCAGCAGTTACGGGGTTAGTGGAGAGACCCAGTACTTC	CASSYGVSGETQYF
TRBV7-2	-	-	TRBJ2-7	TGTGCCAGCAGGATTGGTGGGAGTTCGACCTACGAGCAGTACTTC	CASRIGGSSTYEQYF
TRBV5-6	-	-	TRBJ2-3	TGTGCCAGCAGCGGGCCTGCCCTATCGTATTTT	CASSGPALSYF
TRBV5-1	-	few	TRBJ1-5	TGCGCCAGCAGCCCCGCCCCAGGAGGGCCCCAGCATTTT	CASSPAPGGPQHF
TRBV27	TRBD2	few	TRBJ2-7	TGTGCCAGCAGTTTAGGCGGGGGGAACTACGAGCAGTACTTC	CASSLGGGNYEQYF
TRBV6-5	TRBD2	-	TRBJ2-3	TGTGCCAGCAGTTACGTCAGCTTAGCGGGAGGAGGAGATACGCAGTATTTT	CASSYVSLAGGGDTQYF
TRBV11-2	-	few	TRBJ2-7	TGTGCCAGCAGCCCTTCCCCCGGAGGGGCCTACGAGCAGTACTTC	CASSPSPGGAYEQYF
TRBV11-3	TRBD1	-	TRBJ1-2	TGTGCCAGCAGCCAGATAGGGGGCGCGAACTATGGCTACACCTTC	CASSQIGGANYGYTF
TRBV20-1	-	-	TRBJ2-1	TGCAGTGCTAGAGTCCCCAGACCAGGGAGCTCCTACAATGAGCAGTTCTTC	CSARVPRPGSSYNEQFF
TRBV5-1	-	many	TRBJ2-2	TGCGCCAGCAGCTTGATAGGGCTCGGCACCGGGGAGCTGTTTTTT	CASSLIGLGTGELFF
TRBV3-1	-	few	TRBJ1-6	TGTGCCAGCACTAGTCAGTCGTATAATTCACCCCTCCACTTT	CASTSQSYNSPLHF
TRBV5-6	TRBD2	-	TRBJ2-3	TGTGCCAGCAGCCGGGGACTAGCGGGGGTGCCGACCCGCACAGATACGCAGTATTTT	CASSRGLAGVPTRTDTQYF
TRBV5-1	-	-	TRBJ2-7	TGCGCCAGCAGCTGGGACGGAGCCTACGAGCAGTACTTC	CASSWDGAYEQYF
TRBV24-1	TRBD1	-	TRBJ1-1	TGTGCCACCAGTCAAGGACAGGGGGACACTGAAGCTTTCTTT	CATSQGQGDTEAFF
TRBV5-1	TRBD2	-	TRBJ2-7	TGCGCCAGCAGCTACGGGACTAGCGGGACCTACGAGCAGTACTTC	CASSYGTSGTYEQYF
TRBV12-3/TRBV12-4	TRBD2	few	TRBJ2-7	TGTGCCAGCAGTCCTACTAGCGGGGCTACGATGCAGTACTTC	CASSPTSGATMQYF
TRBV20-1	-	few	TRBJ2-7	TGCAGTGCAGGGGCAGGGAGGATAGACGAGCAGTACTTC	CSAGAGRIDEQYF
TRBV7-6	-	-	TRBJ2-1	TGTGCCAGCAGCTCCCGGCTAGCTGGCAATGAGCAGTTCTTC	CASSSRLAGNEQFF
TRBV30	TRBD2	-	TRBJ2-3	TGTGCCGGGAAGGGACTAGCGGTTAGCACAGATACGCAGTATTTT	CAGKGLAVSTDTQYF
TRBV7-9	-	few	TRBJ2-7	TGTGCCAGCGGCACGGGACCCGGACCCTACGAGCAGTACTTC	CASGTGPGPYEQYF
TRBV11-1	TRBD2	-	TRBJ2-5	TGTGCCAGCAGCCACCAGACTAGCGGGGGGGAGACCCAGTACTTC	CASSHQTSGGETQYF
TRBV10-3	-	-	TRBJ1-4	TGTGCCATCAGTGAAGGATCTGCAACTAATGAAAAACTGTTTTTT	CAISEGSATNEKLFF
TRBV6-6	-	-	TRBJ2-3	TGTGCCAGCAGTTACGGGATTGGCCGGCTAGCCTCTGGCGCAGATACGCAGTATTTT	CASSYGIGRLASGADTQYF
TRBV7-8	-	-	TRBJ2-3	TGTGCCAGCAGCTTATGGTGGGGAGTAAGCACAGATACGCAGTATTTT	CASSLWWGVSTDTQYF
TRBV18	TRBD1	-	TRBJ2-3	TGTGCCAGCTCACCCACCGGGACAGGGATGGCGGATACGCAGTATTTT	CASSPTGTGMADTQYF
TRBV6-1	TRBD1	-	TRBJ2-1	TGTGCCAGCATAGATCGGACAGGGAAGGGCAATGAGCAGTTCTTC	CASIDRTGKGNEQFF